A single sample is the source of the 9 T cell receptor beta chains below, sequenced in a study of T cell clusters in autoimmune cytopenias. One tube held mixed TRB-A and TRB-B primer pools for touch-down PCR. Using the multiplex PCR reads, TCRdb records one entry per CDR3 protein without DNA. Seen in this sample are under 8,500 distinct CDR3 sequences; the ten most common clones hold around 5.4%. Each sample's input was about 270 ng genomic DNA, some 38,000 genome equivalents. Sequencing input: peripheral blood. The source of these receptors is a human donor with an autoimmune cytopenia or autoimmune hepatitis (not recorded which).

By frequency, this clonotype registers medium-sized. The chain recombines TRBV6-1 with TRBJ1-2. Germline CDR1 and CDR2: MNHNS and SASEGT. This CDR3 contains 12 residues. CDR3 region: CASSYKKGGYTF.

This clonotype is labeled medium-sized based on frequency. The chain employs TRBV19 and TRBJ2-1; checking the TCRdb D call of TRBD1 is not possible without DNA. The CDR3 covers 15 residues. The V gene's germline CDR1 is LNHDA and CDR2 SQIVND (reference sequence). CDR3 loop: CASRPPGGGYNEQFF.

The J gene is TRBJ2-2, the V gene TRBV5-1; checking the TCRdb D call of TRBD2 is not possible without DNA. Germline lookup yields CDR1 SGHRS and CDR2 YFSETQ. The CDR3 totals 15 residues. CDR3 sequence: CASSPTSGGTGELFF.

Its frequency marks this clonotype as medium-sized (0.01 to 0.1%). V gene TRBV13 combines with J gene TRBJ1-4. The length of the CDR3 is 14 residues. Germline values: CDR1 PRHDT, CDR2 FYEKMQ (reference sequence). The CDR3 loop is CASSLGRTNEKLFF.

This clonotype is deemed medium-sized by its frequency. The V and J genes are TRBV6-1 and TRBJ1-2; the D call of TRBD1 rests on TCRdb alone, since no DNA is present to check it. CDR1 MNHNS and CDR2 SASEGT come from the germline V gene. CDR3 length equals 15 residues. CDR3 in amino acids: CASRAGGKANYGYTF.

Considering frequency, this clonotype is medium-sized. The chain combines TRBV30 with TRBJ2-4; TCRdb outputs TRBD1, but without DNA this stays unchecked. Germline CDR1 reads GTSNPN; CDR2 reads SVGIG (reference sequence). The CDR3 has 16 residues. The CDR3 is CAWSLNLGGAKNIQYF.

The chain couples TRBV6-6 to TRBJ1-1; TCRdb outputs TRBD1, but without DNA this stays unchecked. The CDR3 covers 14 residues. CDR1 is MNHNY and CDR2 is SVGAGI in the germline V gene (reference sequence). The CDR3 sequence is CASSYTGGNTEAFF.

V usage is TRBV27 and J usage is TRBJ2-6; no DNA is available, so the TRBD2 call from TCRdb remains unchecked. Germline assignment: CDR1 MNHEY and CDR2 SMNVEV (reference sequence). This CDR3 contains 20 residues. The CDR3 loop reads CASSQRRTSGRAGGANVLTF.

V is TRBV2 and J is TRBJ2-1; the TCRdb D gene call, TRBD2, has no DNA to confirm it. This CDR3 region has 13 residues. Per germline, CDR1 SNHLY and CDR2 FYNNEI. CDR3 residues: CASSGRAEGEQFF.